This T cell receptor (beta chain) appears in the sequencing data of a study of OX40 agonist ivuxolimab in advanced cancers. Study overall: At doses from 0.01 to 10 mg/kg, patients were given intravenous ivuxolimab every 2 weeks.

This clone was counted once. Sequence at one end of the junction differs from germline and may be a read error. Sequenced by immunoSEQ multiplex PCR; TCRdb stores in-frame clones only, minus some. The data contain approximately 18,000 clones, more than 65% of them singletons. The sequence was collected from an adult with an advanced solid tumor such as melanoma, head and neck, liver or kidney cancer. The input for sequencing was CD4+ or CD8+ T cells sorted from blood, taken in a trial of the OX40 agonist ivuxolimab.

This CDR3 reads CASSVEGNGCTF. The CDR3 region has the DNA TGTGCCAGCAGCGTAGAAGGGAATGGCTGCACCTTC. The chain employs TRBV9 and TRBJ1-2; D is uncertain. The CDR3 spans 12 residues. The V gene's germline CDR1 is SGDLS and CDR2 YYNGEE. Using reference TRBV9 and TRBJ1-2 for the parts outside the CDR3, the full variable domain is DSGVTQTPKHLITATGQRVTLRCSPRSGDLSVYWYQQSLDQGLQFLIQYYNGEERAKGNILERFSAQQFPDLHSELNLSSLELGDSALYFCASSVEGNGCTFGSGTRLTVV.